This TCR beta chain was recovered during a study of T cells in Graves' hyperthyroidism and ophthalmopathy. Across the whole study: Prior to any treatment, at the point of initial diagnosis, peripheral blood was collected.

The CDR3 has 15 residues. Germline V CDR1 and CDR2: SGHAT, FQNNGV. V lost 3 bases and J lost 5; bases outside the gene matches: 8. This clonotype came up a few times. Its antigen is unknown. Active moderate-to-severe ophthalmopathy, Clinical Activity Score at least 3, NOSPECS at least 4, under 3 months' duration. Study findings and constraints: Most expanded thyroid clonotypes above 0.001 also appeared in blood.

Authors of the study amplified TCR beta CDR3 regions from RNA transcripts. With the HTBI primer set, the TCR CDR3 went through a first round of RT-PCR. TCRdb re-called the multiplex PCR reads through MiXCR, storing one row per CDR3 protein. The sample includes about 640,000 distinct CDR3 sequences, about 20% of them seen just once. The chain has TRBV11-2 and TRBJ2-5, with 8 bases matching TRBD2. The receptor was derived from a man between 25 and 39 years old with Graves' ophthalmopathy. The sample was blood. The CDR3 region is CASSFAGGGGETQYF. The DNA of the CDR3 is TGTGCCAGCAGCTTTGCCGGGGGGGGAGGTGAGACCCAGTACTTC.